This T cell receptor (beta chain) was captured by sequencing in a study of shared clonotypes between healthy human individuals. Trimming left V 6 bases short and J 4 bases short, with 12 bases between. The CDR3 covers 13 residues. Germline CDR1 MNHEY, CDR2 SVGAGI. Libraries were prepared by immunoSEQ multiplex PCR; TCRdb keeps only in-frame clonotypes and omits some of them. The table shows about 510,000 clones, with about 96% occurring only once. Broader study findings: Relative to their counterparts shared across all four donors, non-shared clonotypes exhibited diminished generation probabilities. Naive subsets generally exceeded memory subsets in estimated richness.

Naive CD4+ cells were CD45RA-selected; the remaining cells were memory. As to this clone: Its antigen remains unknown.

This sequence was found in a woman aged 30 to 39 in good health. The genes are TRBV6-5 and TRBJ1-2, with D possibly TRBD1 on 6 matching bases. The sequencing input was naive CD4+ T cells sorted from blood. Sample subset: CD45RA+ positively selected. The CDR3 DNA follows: TGTGCCAGCAGATATGGACAGTTCTATGGCTACACCTTC. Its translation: CASRYGQFYGYTF.